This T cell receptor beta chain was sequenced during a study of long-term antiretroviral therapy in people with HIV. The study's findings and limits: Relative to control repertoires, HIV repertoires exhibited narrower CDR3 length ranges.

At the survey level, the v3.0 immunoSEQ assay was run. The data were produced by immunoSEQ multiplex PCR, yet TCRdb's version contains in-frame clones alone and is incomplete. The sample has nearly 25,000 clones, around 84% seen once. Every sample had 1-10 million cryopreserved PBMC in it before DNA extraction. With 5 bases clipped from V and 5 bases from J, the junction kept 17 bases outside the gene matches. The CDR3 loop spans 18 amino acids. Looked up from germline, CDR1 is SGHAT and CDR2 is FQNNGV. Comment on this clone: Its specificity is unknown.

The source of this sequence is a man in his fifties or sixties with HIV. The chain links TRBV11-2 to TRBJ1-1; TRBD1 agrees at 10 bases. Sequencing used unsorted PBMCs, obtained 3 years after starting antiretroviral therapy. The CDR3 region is CASSPYPKRTGGETEAFF. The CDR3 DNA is TGTGCCAGCAGCCCATACCCAAAACGGACAGGGGGGGAGACTGAAGCTTTCTTT.